This entry lists 15 T cell receptor beta chains sequenced from one sample in a study of T cells in Graves' hyperthyroidism and ophthalmopathy. Amplification targeted TCR beta CDR3 regions from RNA transcripts. The HTBI set primed first-round TCR CDR3 RT-PCR. One entry per CDR3 protein results from TCRdb running MiXCR on the multiplex PCR reads. Of fewer than 450,000 distinct CDR3 sequences listed, 13% to 15% are singletons. The source material was blood. These receptors were taken from a woman aged 60-70 years with Graves' ophthalmopathy.

For this clonotype: A much larger clone sits a single nucleotide away, making a read error possible. The chain joins TRBV9 to TRBJ1-5; TRBD1 matches at 11 bases. Germline V gene sequence: CDR1 SGDLS, CDR2 YYNGEE. The V segment lost 5 bases and the J segment 5 bases; nucleotides outside the gene matches: 9. The CDR3 runs 16 residues. CDR3 bases: TGTGCCAGCAGTCTAGACTTGGGACAGGGGGATCAGCCCCAGCATTTT. Translating gives CASSLDLGQGDQPQHF.

There are a few counts of this clonotype. V gene TRBV20-1 combines with J gene TRBJ1-5; D is unclear. Germline loops: CDR1 DFQATT, CDR2 SNEGSKA (reference sequence). Deletions cut 4 bases from V and 5 bases from J, with 18 bases between. The CDR3 consists of 15 residues. This chain's CDR3 is CSAKERGVGDQPQHF. CDR3 sequence (DNA): TGCAGTGCTAAAGAACGAGGAGTTGGTGATCAGCCCCAGCATTTT.

This clonotype was recorded at least ten times. V and J are TRBV7-8 and TRBJ1-6; tentatively, D is TRBD1 (5 bases). Trimming pared 0 bases from V and 10 bases from J, leaving 10 bases between. The CDR3 is made up of 14 amino acids. Germline CDR1 and CDR2: SGHVS and FQNEAQ. CDR3 in amino acids: CASSLAGEGSPLHF. The CDR3 coding sequence is TGTGCCAGCAGCTTAGCGGGGGAGGGATCACCCCTCCACTTT.

This clonotype was found many times. J is TRBJ2-7 and V is TRBV11-2, with D possibly TRBD2 on 6 matching bases. The CDR3 has 14 amino acids. Germline-derived CDR1 and CDR2 are SGHAT and FQNNGV. The V end was cut by 5 bases, the J end by 4 bases, with 15 bases between. This chain's CDR3 is CASSQNLGGYEQYF. The DNA of the CDR3 is TGTGCCAGCAGCCAAAATTTGGGGGGTTACGAGCAGTACTTC. The full variable domain, its missing parts supplied by reference TRBV11-2 and TRBJ2-7, is EAGVAQSPRYKIIEKRQSVAFWCNPISGHATLYWYQQILGQGPKLLIQFQNNGVVDDSQLPKDRFSAERLKGVDSTLKIQPAKLEDSAVYLCASSQNLGGYEQYFGPGTRLTVT.

The CDR3 nucleotides are TGTGCCAGCAGCGGAGACAGGGGGCTCAGCACAGATACGCAGTATTTT. It yields the protein CASSGDRGLSTDTQYF. The chain employs TRBV25-1 and TRBJ2-3; 10 bases are shared with TRBD1. Germline V gene lookup returns CDR1 MGHDK and CDR2 SYGVNS. J lost 0 bases, V lost 6 bases, and 6 bases had no gene match. The CDR3 is 16 amino acids.

This clonotype was seen many times. The V and J genes are TRBV20-1 and TRBJ2-1; the match to TRBD2 covers 13 bases. This CDR3 has 14 amino acids. Per germline, CDR1 DFQATT and CDR2 SNEGSKA (reference sequence). V shed 6 bases and J 6 bases; nucleotides not matched to a gene: 5. CDR3 in DNA: TGCAGTGCGCGGACTAGCGGGAGTCTCAATGAGCAGTTCTTC. Its translation is CSARTSGSLNEQFF.

The chain links TRBV28 to TRBJ1-2; the D is unclear. This CDR3 has 12 residues. Germline CDR1 and CDR2: MDHEN and SYDVKM. V was shortened by 2 bases and J by 5 bases, with 6 bases between the two germline ends. The CDR3, as DNA: TGTGCCAGCAGTTTACGGAGATATGGCTACACCTTC. Amino acids: CASSLRRYGYTF.

This chain uses TRBV19 with TRBJ1-4; D may be TRBD1 (6 bases). The CDR3 is 13 amino acids. Germline V CDR1 and CDR2: LNHDA, SQIVND (reference sequence). V shed 8 bases and J shed 3 bases, with 10 bases lying between them. This CDR3 is CASGDTSNEKLFF. The CDR3 coding sequence is TGTGCCAGTGGGGACACCTCTAATGAAAAACTGTTTTTT. The full variable domain, in which reference TRBV19 and TRBJ1-4 provide the parts outside the CDR3, is DGGITQSPKYLFRKEGQNVTLSCEQNLNHDAMYWYRQDPGQGLRLIYYSQIVNDFQKGDIAEGYSVSREKKESFPLTVTSAQKNPTAFYLCASGDTSNEKLFFGSGTQLSVL.

This clonotype was counted ten times or more. The chain combines TRBV20-1 with TRBJ2-5; no reliable D call. The CDR3 consists of 12 residues. V gave up 1 base and J gave up 5 bases, with 8 bases separating them. Germline-derived CDR1 and CDR2 are DFQATT and SNEGSKA (reference sequence). Here the CDR3 reads CSARGVLETQYF. The CDR3 DNA sequence: TGCAGTGCTAGAGGGGTCCTGGAGACCCAGTACTTC.

This clonotype was seen more than once but under ten times. The junction does not match germline at one end; this may be a read error. The rearrangement links TRBV20-1 to TRBJ2-7; TRBD1 might be the D (5 bases). Germline CDR1 DFQATT, CDR2 SNEGSKA (reference sequence). There are 11 residues in the CDR3. CDR3 DNA sequence: TGCAGTGCTAGGACAGCCTACGAGCAGCACTTC. Its protein is CSARTAYEQHF.

The V call is TRBV19, the J call TRBJ1-5, with D unclear. The germline V gene encodes CDR1 LNHDA and CDR2 SQIVND (reference sequence). V lost 3 bases, J lost 4 bases, and 10 bases lay in between. The CDR3 length is 14 residues. CDR3 protein: CASSMGRENQPQHF. In DNA, the CDR3 is TGTGCCAGTAGTATGGGTCGGGAGAATCAGCCCCAGCATTTT.

The CDR3 loop is CASSPLLGDPATSPLHF. In DNA, the CDR3 is TGTGCCAGCAGCCCATTATTAGGGGACCCCGCGACTTCACCCCTCCACTTT. This chain links TRBV9 with TRBJ1-6; D perhaps matches TRBD1 (5 bases). Trimming shortened V by 4 bases and J by 9 bases, and 23 bases separated the two germline ends. The V gene's germline CDR1 is SGDLS and CDR2 YYNGEE. The CDR3 is made up of 17 amino acids.

At least ten counts were recorded for this clonotype. The V gene is TRBV28, the J gene TRBJ2-7, with 7 positions matching TRBD2. CDR3 length equals 14 residues. Germline V gene sequence: CDR1 MDHEN, CDR2 SYDVKM. V trimming: 7 bases; J trimming: 4 bases; junction bases outside the gene matches: 10. CDR3 sequence: CASTQQGGKYEQYF. The CDR3 DNA reads as TGTGCCAGCACCCAGCAGGGAGGGAAATACGAGCAGTACTTC.

At least ten counts were recorded for this clonotype. The gene calls are TRBV28 and TRBJ2-1; 14 bases are a match to TRBD2. This CDR3 has 16 amino acids. J gave up 8 bases and V 6 bases, and 9 bases lay outside the gene matches. In germline, CDR1 is MDHEN, CDR2 SYDVKM. The CDR3 here is CASSARLAGGYYEQFF. The DNA for the CDR3 is TGTGCCAGCAGCGCCAGACTAGCGGGAGGGTACTATGAGCAGTTCTTC.

This clonotype occurred many times. The rearrangement uses TRBV11-2 and TRBJ2-5; TRBD2 agrees at 12 bases. The CDR3 covers 18 residues. Trimming removed 2 bases from V and 7 bases from J; junction bases left unmatched: 14. Germline V gene data show CDR1 as SGHAT and CDR2 as FQNNGV. CDR3 sequence: CASSLRLVASGRDGTQYF. CDR3 bases: TGTGCCAGCAGCTTACGACTTGTGGCTAGCGGGAGGGACGGGACCCAGTACTTC.